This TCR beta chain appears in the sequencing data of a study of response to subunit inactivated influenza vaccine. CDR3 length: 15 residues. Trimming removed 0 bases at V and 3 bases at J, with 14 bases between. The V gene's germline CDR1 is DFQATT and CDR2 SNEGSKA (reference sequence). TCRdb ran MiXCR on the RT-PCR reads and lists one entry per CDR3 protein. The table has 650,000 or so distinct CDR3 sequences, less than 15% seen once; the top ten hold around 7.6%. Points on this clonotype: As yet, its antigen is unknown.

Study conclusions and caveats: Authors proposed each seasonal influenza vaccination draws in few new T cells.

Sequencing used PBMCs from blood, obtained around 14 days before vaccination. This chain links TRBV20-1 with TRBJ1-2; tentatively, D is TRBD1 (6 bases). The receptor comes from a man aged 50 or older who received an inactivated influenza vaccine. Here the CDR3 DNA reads TGCAGTGCTAGAGATTTTGGCAGGGGAGACTATGGCTACACCTTC. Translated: CSARDFGRGDYGYTF.